The 5 T cell receptor beta chains presented below share a single source sample, sequenced in a study of regulatory T cells in long-lasting Graves disease. Time point denoted: newly diagnosed GD, antithyroid drugs for less than 3 months. There was RNA extracted from PBMCs, and the TCR library was made from it. Library construction for TCR beta used iRepertoire HTBI primers and Arm-PCR of CDR3 regions. Each CDR3 protein gets one entry after TCRdb re-called the multiplex PCR reads with MiXCR. The sample records about 220,000 distinct CDR3 sequences, about 19% being singletons. These data were also reused for a study on T cells in Graves' hyperthyroidism and ophthalmopathy.

Sequences were derived from peripheral blood mononuclear cells (PBMCs), sampled at new diagnosis, from a patient treated with antithyroid drugs. These receptor sequences come from a woman in her 30s with Graves disease.

This clonotype was recorded at least ten times. The gene calls are TRBV2 and TRBJ1-2, with D perhaps TRBD1 (5 bases). V gave up 6 bases and J gave up 4 bases, with 9 bases separating them. Germline V gene sequence: CDR1 SNHLY, CDR2 FYNNEI. CDR3 length: 12 amino acids. In DNA, the CDR3 is TGTGCCAGCAGAGATGACAGCTATGGCTACACCTTC. Its translation is CASRDDSYGYTF.

This clonotype has a count of ten or more. The chain links TRBV27 to TRBJ1-4, with no clear D. V lost 2 bases, J lost 4 bases, and 8 bases lay in between. The CDR3 consists of 14 residues. Germline CDR1 and CDR2: MNHEY and SMNVEV (reference sequence). Here the CDR3 reads CASSLGWGNEKLFF. The CDR3 DNA reads as TGTGCCAGCAGTTTAGGGTGGGGTAATGAAAAACTGTTTTTT. The variable domain in full, completed from reference TRBV27 and TRBJ1-4, reads EAQVTQNPRYLITVTGKKLTVTCSQNMNHEYMSWYRQDPGLGLRQIYYSMNVEVTDKGDVPEGYKVSRKEKRNFPLILESPSPNQTSLYFCASSLGWGNEKLFFGSGTQLSVL.

The table lists this clonotype with many counts. This sequence joins TRBV28 and TRBJ2-4, with 12 positions matching TRBD2. The V segment lost 6 bases and the J segment 2 bases; nucleotides outside the gene matches: 5. Germline V gene data show CDR1 as MDHEN and CDR2 as SYDVKM. The CDR3 covers 16 residues. The CDR3 sequence: CASSSSGGAPKNIQYF. DNA for the CDR3: TGTGCCAGCAGCTCTAGCGGGGGGGCCCCCAAAAACATTCAGTACTTC.

This clonotype came up many times. V usage is TRBV6-1 and J usage is TRBJ2-1; TRBD2 is a possible D gene (7 bases). The CDR3 length is 16 residues. Germline CDR1 MNHNS, CDR2 SASEGT. The V end lost 5 bases, the J end lost 1 base, and 15 bases lay between the germline ends. In nucleotides, the CDR3 is TGTGCCAGCAGTCCCTTGAGGGGGGGGTCCTACAATGAGCAGTTCTTC. Protein: CASSPLRGGSYNEQFF.

In this sample, this clonotype turned up many times. The chain combines TRBV29-1 with TRBJ1-4; 7 bases line up with TRBD1. This CDR3 has 13 residues. The germline gives CDR1 SQVTM, CDR2 ANQGSEA. V shed 4 bases and J 4 bases; nucleotides not matched to a gene: 3. This chain's CDR3 is CSVAGTVNEKLFF. The CDR3 bases are TGCAGCGTTGCCGGGACAGTTAATGAAAAACTGTTTTTT.